Sequencing of this T cell receptor (beta chain) was carried out in a study of CD8+ T cells in alopecia areata. About the research overall: It was approximately 6-10-week-old female C3H/HeJ mice that received skin from roughly 6-12-month-old C3H/HeJ graft donors with spontaneous alopecia.

Time point of the sample: mouse skin at time of skin grafting. In its sample, this clone is medium-sized. Mouse gene names apply. The sequence runs out 4 residues before the end of the CDR3; the remainder is reconstructed from the germline J gene. The germline V gene encodes CDR1 NSQYPW and CDR2 LRSPGD (reference sequence). This CDR3 spans 15 amino acids. V lost 4 bases to trimming and J lost 3 bases; unmatched junction nucleotides: 6. RNA extraction was followed by reverse transcription into cDNA, which acted as the sequencing template. Profiled with immunoSEQ multiplex PCR; TCRdb holds only in-frame clones, not every one. The table records about 1,800 clones without singletons, the ten largest covering less than 15%.

V is TRBV1 and J is TRBJ2-7, with 10 bases aligning to TRBD2. The receptor comes from a C3H/HeJ mouse with alopecia areata. Strain haplotype at MHC: H2-k. The sample in question was skin, obtained at week 0. CDR3 DNA (partial): TGCACCTGCAGTGGCCGGGACTGGGGAATCTAT. As protein: CTCSGRDWGIY. From start to end, the CDR3 is CTCSGRDWGIYEQYF. The full variable domain, in which reference TRBV1 and TRBJ2-7 provide the parts outside the CDR3, is VTLLEQNPRWRLVPRGQAVNLRCILKNSQYPWMSWYQQDLQKQLQWLFTLRSPGDKEVKSLPGADYLATRVTDTELRLQVANMSQGRTLYCTCSGRDWGIYEQYFGPGTRLTVL.